The 26 T cell receptor beta chains presented below share a single source sample, sequenced in a study of blood T cell repertoires in COVID-19. Sequenced by immunoSEQ multiplex PCR; TCRdb stores in-frame clones only, minus some. The data hold 250,000 to 350,000 clones, with approximately 85% observed a single time. Sequencing was carried out using PBMCs or T cells enriched from blood (not recorded which). The receptors originated from a woman aged 25 to 45 who had recovered from COVID-19.

The V and J genes are TRBV25-1 and TRBJ1-1, with 8 bases lining up with TRBD1. V lost 6 bases, J lost 0 bases, and 3 bases stayed unmatched. The CDR3 extends over 14 amino acids. Germline V gene sequence: CDR1 MGHDK, CDR2 SYGVNS. The CDR3 coding sequence is TGTGCCAGCAGGGGACAGGCCTTGAACACTGAAGCTTTCTTT. Encoded protein: CASRGQALNTEAFF.

This sequence joins TRBV5-5 and TRBJ2-7, with D tentatively TRBD1 (6 bases). Germline-derived CDR1 and CDR2 are SGHKS and YYEKEE (reference sequence). CDR3 size: 15 residues. Trimming removed 0 bases at V and 2 bases at J, with 12 bases between. CDR3 in DNA: TGTGCCAGCAGCTTGGAAGGGACACTACCCTACGAGCAGTACTTC. Translating gives CASSLEGTLPYEQYF.

This chain uses TRBV2 with TRBJ1-6; D is unresolved. Per the germline V gene, CDR1 is SNHLY and CDR2 is FYNNEI. The CDR3 runs 14 residues. V lost 5 bases and J 1 base, leaving 6 bases between the germline ends. The CDR3 region is CASSRESYNSPLHF. CDR3 in DNA: TGTGCCAGCAGTAGGGAGTCCTATAATTCACCCCTCCACTTT.

The CDR3 region is CASSQEGLAGPYEQYF. DNA for the CDR3: TGTGCCAGCAGCCAAGAAGGGCTAGCGGGCCCCTACGAGCAGTACTTC. This chain connects TRBV14 to TRBJ2-7; TRBD2 matches 8 bases. Germline assignment: CDR1 SGHDN and CDR2 FVKESK. The CDR3 contains 16 residues. The V gene end was trimmed by 0 bases and the J gene end by 2 bases; junction bases not matched to a gene: 6.

The V gene is TRBV18, the J gene TRBJ1-1; TRBD1 might be the D (5 bases). Trimming stripped 5 bases from V and 1 base from J, with 17 bases between. Germline CDR1 is KGHSH and CDR2 is LQKENI. CDR3 length equals 16 residues. CDR3 DNA: TGTGCCAGCTCATCAACAGAAGGGGTAGGGAACACTGAAGCTTTCTTT. Amino acids: CASSSTEGVGNTEAFF.

The chain recombines TRBV19 with TRBJ1-2; D is undetermined. V was pared by 3 bases and J by 1 base, with 6 bases between. CDR3 size: 13 residues. Germline-derived CDR1 and CDR2 are LNHDA and SQIVND (reference sequence). This CDR3 is CASSIGGNYGYTF. In DNA, the CDR3 is TGTGCCAGTAGTATCGGAGGTAACTATGGCTACACCTTC.

The gene calls are TRBV28 and TRBJ2-2, with TRBD2 matching 12 bases. The CDR3 loop spans 18 amino acids. J lost 5 bases, V lost 6 bases, and 13 bases had no gene match. Germline V gene lookup returns CDR1 MDHEN and CDR2 SYDVKM. The CDR3 DNA sequence: TGTGCCAGCAGACCCGACCCTAGCGGGAGGGGATGGACCGGGGAGCTGTTTTTT. Translation gives CASRPDPSGRGWTGELFF.

The genes are TRBV27 and TRBJ1-2; the match to TRBD1 covers 8 bases. This CDR3 is 12 amino acids long. Germline assignment: CDR1 MNHEY and CDR2 SMNVEV (reference sequence). Trimming took 2 bases from V and 10 from J; bases not matched to a gene: 3. In DNA, the CDR3 is TGTGCCAGCAGTTTACAGGGGGCCCACTACACCTTC. Translated, it gives CASSLQGAHYTF.

This clone has only a few counts. The chain has TRBV6-5 and TRBJ1-2; 7 positions agree with TRBD1. CDR1 MNHEY and CDR2 SVGAGI come from the germline V gene. The ends lost 4 bases at V and 3 bases at J; junction bases unmatched: 11. This CDR3 has 16 amino acids. CDR3 nucleotide sequence: TGTGCCAGCAGTTCCCCGCCGACGGGACAGTACTATGGCTACACCTTC. This gives the protein CASSSPPTGQYYGYTF.

V gene TRBV14 combines with J gene TRBJ1-3; unclear D gene. V gave up 4 bases and J gave up 0 bases, with 16 bases separating them. This CDR3 has 17 amino acids. Looked up from germline, CDR1 is SGHDN and CDR2 is FVKESK. As DNA, the CDR3 is TGTGCCAGCAGCCTGGAGGTGAGCGGTCGCTCTGGAAACACCATATATTTT. It translates to CASSLEVSGRSGNTIYF.

The chain uses TRBV5-4 and TRBJ2-5, with TRBD1 as a possible D gene (6 bases). V lost 0 bases, J lost 5 bases, and 11 bases lay in between. CDR1 is SGHNT, CDR2 YYREEE, per germline (reference sequence). The CDR3 consists of 14 residues. CDR3 sequence (DNA): TGTGCCAGCAGCTTGGATCCAGGGGTGGAGACCCAGTACTTC. This sequence encodes CASSLDPGVETQYF.

The chain employs TRBV11-2 and TRBJ2-7, with TRBD2 as a possible D gene (6 bases). The CDR3 runs 16 residues. The V end lost 6 bases, the J end lost 2 bases, and 20 bases lay between the germline ends. Germline CDR1 reads SGHAT; CDR2 reads FQNNGV. CDR3 residues: CASSSIGRGFAYEQYF. The CDR3 DNA follows: TGTGCCAGCAGTAGTATCGGGCGGGGATTCGCCTACGAGCAGTACTTC. The full variable domain, with the rest looked up from reference TRBV11-2 and TRBJ2-7, is EAGVAQSPRYKIIEKRQSVAFWCNPISGHATLYWYQQILGQGPKLLIQFQNNGVVDDSQLPKDRFSAERLKGVDSTLKIQPAKLEDSAVYLCASSSIGRGFAYEQYFGPGTRLTVT.

This clone showed up just a few times. The V and J genes are TRBV2 and TRBJ1-5, with TRBD1 identical over 7 bases. V lost 6 bases and J lost 6; bases outside the gene matches: 5. The CDR3 has 13 amino acids. CDR1 is SNHLY and CDR2 is FYNNEI in the germline V gene. CDR3 sequence (DNA): TGTGCCAGCAGAACAGGGGAGGTTCAGCCCCAGCATTTT. It codes for CASRTGEVQPQHF.

The CDR3 DNA sequence: TGTGCCAGCAGCTTAGGACAGGGGGATGGCTACACCTTC. This sequence encodes CASSLGQGDGYTF. V gene TRBV7-3 combines with J gene TRBJ1-2, with 10 bases that match TRBD1. Trimming cost V 2 bases and J 6 bases; bases outside gene matches: 0. The germline CDR1 and CDR2 sequences are SGHTA and FQGTGA. CDR3 size: 13 residues.

The gene calls are TRBV19 and TRBJ1-5, with D uncertain. The V gene lost 6 bases and the J gene lost 5 bases, with 20 bases spanning the gap. CDR1 and CDR2 from the germline V gene are LNHDA and SQIVND (reference sequence). The CDR3 spans 16 residues. The CDR3 sequence is CASRQVFTNSYQPQHF. In DNA form, the CDR3 reads TGTGCCAGTAGGCAGGTCTTCACAAACTCATATCAGCCCCAGCATTTT.

This rearrangement joins TRBV13 to TRBJ2-4; possible D gene TRBD2, 5 bases. V lost 5 bases and J 3 bases, leaving 14 bases between the germline ends. This CDR3 contains 15 residues. Germline lookup yields CDR1 PRHDT and CDR2 FYEKMQ (reference sequence). The CDR3 here is CASSPLLAGKNIQYF. DNA of the CDR3: TGTGCCAGCAGCCCACTTCTAGCAGGCAAAAACATTCAGTACTTC.

The V gene is TRBV19, the J gene TRBJ2-1; 11 positions agree with TRBD2. CDR1 and CDR2 from the germline V gene are LNHDA and SQIVND (reference sequence). The junction had 16 bases not matched to a gene; V was cut back by 9 bases and J by 9 bases. CDR3 length: 16 residues. The CDR3, as DNA: TGTGCCAGCTCCCTAACCCTTAGCGGGAGGGGAGGTGAGCAGTTCTTC. Its protein is CASSLTLSGRGGEQFF.

The V call is TRBV2, the J call TRBJ1-2, with D unresolved. The V end lost 8 bases, the J end lost 6 bases, and 13 bases lay between the germline ends. This CDR3 has 12 amino acids. From germline, CDR1 is SNHLY and CDR2 FYNNEI. The CDR3 nucleotides are TGTGCCAGCCTGAGGGATTTAGATGGCTACACCTTC. Residues: CASLRDLDGYTF.

This chain links TRBV18 with TRBJ2-2; 10 bases fit TRBD1. This CDR3 has 19 amino acids. Germline loops: CDR1 KGHSH, CDR2 LQKENI. V lost 2 bases and J lost 0; bases outside the gene matches: 9. CDR3 DNA: TGTGCCAGCTCACCATTTCCGGGACAGGGGCACGCGAACACCGGGGAGCTGTTTTTT. It encodes CASSPFPGQGHANTGELFF.

The gene calls are TRBV4-1 and TRBJ2-2, with unresolved D. The CDR3 is 13 residues long. Trimming shortened V by 3 bases and J by 7 bases, and 9 bases separated the two germline ends. Germline values: CDR1 MGHRA, CDR2 YSYEKL. CDR3: CASSQASGGELFF. For the CDR3, the DNA is TGCGCCAGCAGCCAGGCCTCTGGCGGGGAGCTGTTTTTT.

The V call is TRBV28, the J call TRBJ2-3, with 8 bases that match TRBD2. The CDR3 is made up of 14 amino acids. V lost 7 bases to trimming and J lost 4 bases; unmatched junction nucleotides: 7. The germline V gene encodes CDR1 MDHEN and CDR2 SYDVKM. The chain's CDR3 is CASTSGSLADTQYF. The CDR3 coding sequence is TGTGCCAGCACAAGCGGGAGCTTGGCAGATACGCAGTATTTT.

The gene calls are TRBV29-1 and TRBJ1-3; no reliable D call. V shed 1 base and J shed 0 bases, with 7 bases lying between them. From germline, CDR1 is SQVTM and CDR2 ANQGSEA. The CDR3 totals 14 residues. CDR3 sequence reads: CSVEVDLSGNTIYF. CDR3 sequence (DNA): TGCAGCGTTGAAGTAGATCTCTCTGGAAACACCATATATTTT.

The chain recombines TRBV7-6 with TRBJ2-7, with a possible D match to TRBD2 (5 bases). Trimming took off 2 bases at V and 3 bases at J, with 8 bases between the two ends. Germline values: CDR1 SGHVS, CDR2 FNYEAQ. The CDR3 covers 13 residues. The CDR3 sequence: CASSLMRDYEQYF. The CDR3 DNA is TGTGCCAGCAGCTTAATGAGGGACTACGAGCAGTACTTC.

The genes are TRBV10-3 and TRBJ2-7, with TRBD1 identical over 8 bases. V was clipped by 6 bases and J by 5 bases; unmatched bases: 3. From germline, CDR1 is ENHRY and CDR2 SYGVKD. The CDR3 totals 12 residues. As DNA, the CDR3 is TGTGCCATCAGGACAGGGGACCACGAGCAGTACTTC. This gives the protein CAIRTGDHEQYF.

The chain uses TRBV5-1 and TRBJ2-3; 9 bases map to TRBD1. V trimming: 4 bases; J trimming: 3 bases; junction bases outside the gene matches: 6. Germline V lookup: CDR1 SGHRS, CDR2 YFSETQ. The CDR3 length is 15 residues. This chain's CDR3 is CASSPGTGRTDTQYF. The CDR3 DNA follows: TGCGCCAGCAGCCCCGGGACAGGGCGGACAGATACGCAGTATTTT.

The chain is built from TRBV19 and TRBJ2-1; D is undetermined. V was shortened by 0 bases and J by 0 bases, with 6 bases between the two germline ends. CDR3 size: 15 residues. Germline V gives CDR1 LNHDA, CDR2 SQIVND (reference sequence). The CDR3 region has the DNA TGTGCCAGTAGTATAGACCGGAGCTCCTACAATGAGCAGTTCTTC. Translating it yields CASSIDRSSYNEQFF.